In this sample, the clone carrying this T cell receptor (beta chain) turned up many times. This sample was included in a study of T-cell reconstitution after alpha-beta-depleted transplantation in children. Trimming took 7 bases from V and 7 from J, leaving 16 bases between them. The CDR3 runs 13 residues. Unique molecular identifiers were built into the TCRbeta library. One entry per CDR3 protein results from TCRdb running MiXCR on the PCR reads. The sample consists of under 300,000 distinct CDR3 sequences, 9.7% of them appearing once. The chain couples TRBV12-3 or TRBV12-4 to TRBJ1-1; D remains ambiguous. The origin of this receptor is a human donor who donated a stem cell graft to a child with SCID. The input for sequencing was PBMCs from the stem cell graft donor, taken from the stem cell graft. The CDR3 nucleotides are TGTGCCAGCACGTTTGTACCCCGGGATGAAGCTTTCTTT. This encodes CASTFVPRDEAFF.